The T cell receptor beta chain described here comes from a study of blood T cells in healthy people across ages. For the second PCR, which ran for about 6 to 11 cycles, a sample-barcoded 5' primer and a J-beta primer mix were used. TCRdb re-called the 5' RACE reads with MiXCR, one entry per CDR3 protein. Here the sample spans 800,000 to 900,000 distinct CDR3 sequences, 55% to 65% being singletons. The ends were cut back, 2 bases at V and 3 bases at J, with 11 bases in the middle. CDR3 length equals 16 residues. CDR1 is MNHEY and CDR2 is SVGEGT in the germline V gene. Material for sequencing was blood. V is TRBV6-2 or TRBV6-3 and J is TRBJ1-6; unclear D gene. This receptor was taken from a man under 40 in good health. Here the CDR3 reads CASSYGPAGYNSPLHF. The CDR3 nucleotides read TGTGCCAGCAGTTACGGGCCAGCTGGCTATAATTCACCCCTCCACTTT.